Shown below are 23 T cell receptor beta chains from a single sample sequenced in a study of blood T cell repertoires in COVID-19. Using immunoSEQ multiplex PCR, the repertoire was profiled, and TCRdb retains in-frame clones only, with some absent. The sample carries approximately 300,000 clones, 90% recorded once. The sample consisted of peripheral blood. The receptors shown here come from a woman younger than 45 with COVID-19, enrolled during active disease.

The CDR3 loop is CASSLGGPQGEQYF. CDR3 nucleotide sequence: TGTGCCAGCAGCTTAGGGGGGCCTCAGGGAGAGCAGTACTTC. This chain uses TRBV11-2 with TRBJ2-7, with D possibly matching TRBD1 (6 bases). V lost 1 base and J lost 7, with 14 bases in between. Looked up from germline, CDR1 is SGHAT and CDR2 is FQNNGV. This CDR3 has 14 amino acids.

V gene TRBV4-1 combines with J gene TRBJ1-4; D might be TRBD1 (6 bases). Germline V gives CDR1 MGHRA, CDR2 YSYEKL. This CDR3 has 15 residues. Trimming shortened V by 1 base and J by 4 bases, and 10 bases separated the two germline ends. The CDR3 region is CASSQAGRGNEKLFF. The CDR3 coding sequence is TGCGCCAGCAGCCAAGCAGGCAGGGGTAATGAAAAACTGTTTTTT.

The chain uses TRBV5-4 and TRBJ2-7; the D gene is possibly TRBD1 (6 bases). CDR1 is SGHNT and CDR2 is YYREEE in the germline V gene (reference sequence). The CDR3 spans 14 residues. Trimming stripped 5 bases from V and 1 base from J, with 13 bases between. CDR3 coding DNA: TGTGCCAGCAGTCCCGGGACAACTTCCTACGAGCAGTACTTC. Amino acid sequence: CASSPGTTSYEQYF.

For this clone: A read error may produce the germline difference seen at one junction end. The chain combines TRBV6-6 with TRBJ2-1, with 7 bases fitting TRBD1. The germline gives CDR1 MNHNY, CDR2 SVGAGI (reference sequence). CDR3 length: 18 residues. CDR3 coding DNA: TGTGCCAGCAGTCCTAGAGTCGGGACAGCCTTCTCCCACAATGAGCAGTTCTTC. This codes for CASSPRVGTAFSHNEQFF.

V is TRBV29-1 and J is TRBJ1-5; 10 bases line up with TRBD1. Germline assignment: CDR1 SQVTM and CDR2 ANQGSEA. The J segment lost 7 bases and the V segment lost 4 bases, leaving 10 bases of the junction unmatched. The CDR3 covers 15 residues. The CDR3 coding sequence is TGCAGCGTTGCGGCGACAGGGGGCTCGGGACAGCCCCAGCATTTT. It specifies CSVAATGGSGQPQHF.

The rearrangement uses TRBV18 and TRBJ2-1; 7 nucleotides match TRBD2. Per the germline V gene, CDR1 is KGHSH and CDR2 is LQKENI. Trimming took 1 base from V and 0 from J; bases not matched to a gene: 3. The CDR3 is 16 amino acids. CDR3 coding DNA: TGTGCCAGCTCACCACTGGGGGGGGGCTCCTACAATGAGCAGTTCTTC. Amino acid sequence: CASSPLGGGSYNEQFF. The full variable domain, completed using reference TRBV18 and TRBJ2-1, is NAGVMQNPRHLVRRRGQEARLRCSPMKGHSHVYWYRQLPEEGLKFMVYLQKENIIDESGMPKERFSAEFPKEGPSILRIQQVVRGDSAAYFCASSPLGGGSYNEQFFGPGTRLTVL.

The V call is TRBV13, the J call TRBJ2-5; 7 bases map to TRBD1. The CDR3 spans 13 residues. Looked up from germline, CDR1 is PRHDT and CDR2 is FYEKMQ (reference sequence). The V segment lost 3 bases and the J segment 7 bases; nucleotides outside the gene matches: 5. CDR3 amino acids: CASSFRQGGTQYF. The CDR3 DNA reads as TGTGCCAGCAGCTTTCGACAGGGTGGGACCCAGTACTTC.

The chain joins TRBV11-2 to TRBJ1-5; TRBD1 matches at 7 bases. Unmatched junction bases numbered 7, after V lost 5 bases and J lost 3 bases. The germline gives CDR1 SGHAT, CDR2 FQNNGV. The CDR3 length is 15 residues. CDR3 amino acids: CASSVSTGPNQPQHF. CDR3 in DNA: TGTGCCAGCAGCGTCTCGACAGGGCCCAATCAGCCCCAGCATTTT.

This chain connects TRBV7-6 to TRBJ2-1; D is unclear. The germline V gene encodes CDR1 SGHVS and CDR2 FNYEAQ. This CDR3 spans 16 amino acids. V was cut by 4 bases and J by 8 bases, with 21 bases left in between. The chain's CDR3 is CASSSKRAMHTDEQFF. The CDR3 nucleotides read TGTGCCAGCAGCTCTAAGAGAGCGATGCATACCGATGAGCAGTTCTTC.

This clone was seen just once. V is TRBV4-1 and J is TRBJ2-7; 16 nucleotides line up with TRBD2. Per germline, CDR1 MGHRA and CDR2 YSYEKL. Trimming took 4 bases from V and 6 from J; bases not matched to a gene: 6. The CDR3 consists of 16 residues. CDR3 in amino acids: CASSPGTSGRVGEQYF. In DNA, the CDR3 is TGCGCCAGCAGCCCGGGGACTAGCGGGAGGGTTGGCGAGCAGTACTTC.

This chain connects TRBV30 to TRBJ2-2; weak D call: TRBD1 (6 bases). The germline CDR1 and CDR2 sequences are GTSNPN and SVGIG (reference sequence). The CDR3 has 15 amino acids. V shed 3 bases and J shed 5 bases, with 16 bases lying between them. CDR3 sequence: CAWRVRGRATGELFF. In DNA form, the CDR3 reads TGTGCCTGGAGGGTCAGGGGCAGGGCGACCGGGGAGCTGTTTTTT.

The chain uses TRBV27 and TRBJ1-2; D call uncertain. V was shortened by 4 bases and J by 0 bases, with 9 bases between the two germline ends. Germline V gene sequence: CDR1 MNHEY, CDR2 SMNVEV (reference sequence). The CDR3 is 14 amino acids. CDR3 loop: CASSWAGSNYGYTF. The CDR3, as DNA: TGTGCCAGCAGTTGGGCAGGTTCTAACTATGGCTACACCTTC.

V usage is TRBV6-5 and J usage is TRBJ1-4; D gene ambiguous. Trimming stripped 8 bases from V and 7 bases from J, with 14 bases between. Germline V lookup: CDR1 MNHEY, CDR2 SVGAGI. There are 13 residues in the CDR3. The CDR3 region has the DNA TGTGCCAGCTACGAGGGCGGGAGTGAAAAACTGTTTTTT. Translating it yields CASYEGGSEKLFF.

The rearrangement joins TRBV29-1 to TRBJ2-1; 8 nucleotides match TRBD2. V trimming: 7 bases; J trimming: 9 bases; junction bases outside the gene matches: 5. Germline CDR1 reads SQVTM; CDR2 reads ANQGSEA. The CDR3 is 11 amino acids. The CDR3 loop reads CSGGLEGEQFF. As DNA, the CDR3 is TGCAGCGGGGGACTAGAGGGTGAGCAGTTCTTC.

Here the CDR3 DNA reads TGCGCCAGCAGCCCCACCGGGAACTATGGCTACACCTTC. This encodes CASSPTGNYGYTF. The gene calls are TRBV5-1 and TRBJ1-2; D gene ambiguous. V lost 4 bases and J lost 2, with 9 bases in between. The V gene's germline CDR1 is SGHRS and CDR2 YFSETQ. The CDR3 contains 13 residues.

The chain employs TRBV28 and TRBJ1-2; 10 bases are a match to TRBD1. The CDR3 contains 16 residues. Germline CDR1 reads MDHEN; CDR2 reads SYDVKM. The V and J ends lost 5 bases and 5 bases, in that order; junction bases with no gene match: 11. The CDR3 DNA reads TGTGCCAGCAGTCCGGGACAGGGGCCTCCTTGGTATGGCTACACCTTC. This sequence encodes CASSPGQGPPWYGYTF.

A word on this clone: Distinct nucleotide sequences in the sample also encode this CDR3. This chain connects TRBV19 to TRBJ2-1; a weak D match, TRBD2 (5 bases). CDR3 length: 12 amino acids. Deletions cut 3 bases from V and 9 bases from J, with 9 bases between. Per germline, CDR1 LNHDA and CDR2 SQIVND (reference sequence). CDR3 DNA sequence: TGTGCCAGTAGTATCGGGGTGGGTGAGCAGTTCTTC. As protein: CASSIGVGEQFF.

The V call is TRBV19, the J call TRBJ2-5, with 8 positions matching TRBD2. Germline trimming cut 3 bases from V and 2 bases from J; bases unmatched to any gene: 5. Germline CDR1 reads LNHDA; CDR2 reads SQIVND (reference sequence). The CDR3 is made up of 15 amino acids. The CDR3: CASSIRTSLQETQYF. For the CDR3, the DNA is TGTGCCAGTAGTATTCGGACTAGCCTTCAAGAGACCCAGTACTTC.

The rearrangement joins TRBV2 to TRBJ1-1, with D unresolved. This CDR3 comprises 12 residues. Germline values: CDR1 SNHLY, CDR2 FYNNEI. Trimming took off 9 bases at V and 4 bases at J, with 12 bases between the two ends. The CDR3 loop reads CARSGLGTEAFF. For the CDR3, the DNA is TGTGCCAGGTCCGGGTTGGGCACTGAAGCTTTCTTT.

The CDR3 spells CASSPGVTGELFF. The CDR3 DNA reads TGTGCCAGCAGTCCGGGAGTCACCGGGGAGCTGTTTTTT. This chain links TRBV28 with TRBJ2-2; TRBD2 might be the D (6 bases). Germline values: CDR1 MDHEN, CDR2 SYDVKM. The CDR3 has 13 amino acids. V was clipped by 5 bases and J by 4 bases, with 8 bases between them.

The genes are TRBV18 and TRBJ2-3; tentative D call: TRBD2 (5 bases). With 6 bases removed from V and 5 bases from J, the gap between germline ends came to 24 bases. Germline values: CDR1 KGHSH, CDR2 LQKENI. The CDR3 length is 17 residues. The DNA of the CDR3 is TGTGCCAGCTCCCCCTACCGGGAATCCGGGAAGAAAGATACGCAGTATTTT. It yields the protein CASSPYRESGKKDTQYF.

CDR3 in DNA: TGTGCCAGCAGCGTCGACAGAGGCCTTAATGAAAAACTGTTTTTT. It translates to CASSVDRGLNEKLFF. The chain has TRBV9 and TRBJ1-4; tentative D call: TRBD1 (5 bases). Trimming stripped 2 bases from V and 4 bases from J, with 12 bases between. The CDR3 covers 15 residues. Germline V gives CDR1 SGDLS, CDR2 YYNGEE.

The gene calls are TRBV9 and TRBJ2-1; 8 bases align to TRBD2. The CDR3 is 14 residues long. The germline V gene encodes CDR1 SGDLS and CDR2 YYNGEE. With 1 base clipped from V and 3 bases from J, the junction kept 0 bases outside the gene matches. CDR3 protein: CASSVTSGYNEQFF. The DNA of the CDR3 is TGTGCCAGCAGCGTAACTAGCGGCTACAATGAGCAGTTCTTC.